This T cell receptor beta chain was observed in a study of cytomegalovirus exposure and HLA in healthy donors (dated by TCRdb to the late 2010s). In the study overall: An earlier analysis of some 600 of the donors reported roughly 300 Gb of sequence data and 117 million unique TCR beta sequences obtained from some 200 million T cells. An earlier analysis of roughly 600 of the donors used high-throughput TCR beta sequencing to judge whether each TCR beta V gene segment behaved as functional or pseudogenic. Rather than drawing on any new phenotypic data, the later analysis identified candidate immune exposures from TCR beta sequences and the way those sequences occurred across donors. On average, roughly 240,000 unique TCR beta nucleotide sequences were sequenced per donor among 398 genotyped donors of the cohort, with around 19% of those sequences being non-productive. Donor age, sex, ethnicity and CMV serostatus were compiled alongside the repertoire data. Genome-wide SNP genotypes for about three fifths of the roughly 700 donors were used in a later genetic analysis, which treated that subset as a discovery cohort. The number of donors typed differed by locus, with about 629-640 for A, B, C, DRB1 and DQB1, about 500 for DQA1, 600 to 610 for DPA1, and around 430 for DPB1. A later analysis re-analyzed previously published TCR beta repertoires from 600 to 850 donors and added high-resolution HLA genotyping to study TCR occurrence patterns. HLA typing included class I and class II loci at four-digit resolution. Several DR-DQ haplotypes were treated as single units for association and clustering because of strong linkage in the cohort. The study used immunosequencing to profile the T cell repertoires of some 600 subjects and linked those repertoires to cytomegalovirus serostatus. Of the 300 to 400 genotyped donors, 65% to 90% fell in the genetic ancestry cluster associated with self-reported Caucasian donors. Along with the roughly 710-subject first cohort, a separate validation cohort of over a hundred different subjects was used. High-throughput TCR immunosequencing, statistical association of individual TCRs with disease status, and machine learning were combined to predict cytomegalovirus infection status. The study aimed to test whether signatures of past pathogen exposure could be identified by cataloging public T cell receptors. An early release that covered roughly 600 HLA-typed donors contained about 290 gigabases of sequencing data and tens of millions of unique TCR sequences. All discovery cohort repertoires had been generated using a single sequencing platform.

A word on this clone: Its cognate antigen has yet to be identified.

On the study overall, not on this receptor specifically: Across donors, most TCR sequences were observed very rarely, whereas some public TCRs were present in many individuals. Presence/absence analyses assumed roughly uniform sequencing depth across donors, an assumption that may not hold. Because counts were too low, around 17 rarely observed V segments, including chromosome 9 orphons, were left out of the earlier analysis of about 620 of the donors. The sequencing pipeline was judged likely to have produced a cluster of highly shared sequence variants as a technical artifact. The classifier was reported to diagnose cytomegalovirus status with high specificity and sensitivity in both the original and validation cohorts. According to the authors, the approach could potentially be generalized to other disease states and immunological phenotypes. Because the 87-base-pair reads could not distinguish some IMGT-functional V segments, including TRBV6-2 and TRBV6-3, those segments were excluded. An earlier analysis of around 540 of the donors showed that most TCR beta V segments appeared in productive rearrangements either about 87% or about 30% of the time, which broadly matched IMGT annotations. A further reported finding was that TCR beta sequences accurately predicted the HLA-A and HLA-B alleles for most subjects in the first cohort. When HLA alleles, especially DR and DQ, strongly co-occurred, TCR associations were difficult to assign to individual alleles. In vitro tests confirmed that a few of the cytomegalovirus-associated TCR beta chains recognize cytomegalovirus antigens. Most CMV-associated TCR beta chains appeared to be HLA-restricted in a later analysis, and the HLA associations seemed to be driven largely by CMV exposure. Because HLA typing was unavailable for some donors at each locus, only the typed subset was used in association tests. In a later analysis, several top co-occurrence clusters were reported to appear linked to parvovirus B19, influenza, CMV and Epstein-Barr virus. For the cohort, immune exposure information was limited to CMV serostatus. In a later analysis, the rate of TCR association differed among HLA loci, with DRB1 alleles having the most associated TCRs and HLA-C alleles having the fewest. In a later genetic analysis, a missense DCLRE1C variant was associated with V-gene and J-gene trimming of TCR beta chains, and the association was replicated in an independent cohort. Linkage disequilibrium might explain the correlated functional status among segregating V segments, but an unknown experimental factor could not be excluded. Compared with the roughly 700-donor mean, donors in an Asian-associated ancestry cluster had fewer N-insertions in productive TCRs, according to a later genetic analysis. In the study, approximately 160 TCR beta chains were listed as associated with cytomegalovirus. In a later analysis, 16,951 TCR beta sequences were associated with specific HLA alleles at a false discovery rate of 0.05. Compared with equally common non-associated chains, HLA-associated TCR beta chains in a later analysis were more clonally expanded and had lower generation probabilities. In this cohort, only TCR beta chains were sequenced, and detectable features were limited by the absence of alpha or paired-chain data.

The library was obtained by the immunoSEQ multiplex PCR assay. For the multiplex PCR, a mixture combining 60 forward primers for TCR Vbeta segments and 13 reverse primers for TCR Jbeta segments was used. The CDR3 region of rearranged TCR beta genes was amplified from genomic DNA by a multiplex PCR assay. The Illumina HiSeq System was used to sequence the amplified TCR beta libraries as 87-base-pair reads. The original methods were these. In a later analysis, tens of millions of unique TCR beta chains were counted across the approximately 640 repertoires, and roughly 11 million of these chains were shared by at least two donors. To remove PCR and sequencing errors, raw reads were error-corrected and collapsed into unique sequences using a nearest-neighbor algorithm that merged closely related sequences. CDR3 sequences were aligned to IMGT reference sequences to assign V, D and J gene segments. For a sequence to be retained, at least a six-nucleotide match to both a V gene segment and a J gene segment was required. A rearrangement counted as productive if the CDR3 had no stop codons and remained in frame with V and J, and every other rearrangement counted as non-productive. Following IMGT convention, CDR3 was defined as the stretch from the second conserved V-encoded cysteine to the conserved J-encoded phenylalanine. In an earlier analysis of more than 550 of the donors, sequences lacking an unambiguous match to a single V gene segment were excluded. An earlier analysis of under 750 of the donors called V segments functional above 56.7% productive rearrangements and segregating when the between-donor standard deviation exceeded 5%. A statistical classification framework was built to diagnose cytomegalovirus status from the catalog of TCR beta chain sequences. V and J gene assignment, in a later analysis, came from comparing TCR nucleotide sequences with IMGT/GENE-DB human TR gene sequences. A later analysis assigned CDR3 sequences and most-parsimonious VDJ recombination scenarios with the TCRdist pipeline. In a later analysis, every TCR beta chain was defined by the combination of its CDR3 amino acid sequence and its V-gene family, and reads without a unique V-gene family were dropped. A later analysis removed several hundred highly shared, low-generation-probability nucleotide sequences to deal with suspected cross-contamination and a sequencing artifact. In a later analysis, a clonal expansion index for each public chain was calculated from normalized within-repertoire ranks of inferred template counts. In a later analysis, generation probabilities were computed using a VDJ recombination model fitted to out-of-frame rearrangements, and the results were checked against IGoR. In a later analysis, hypergeometric tests were used to score TCR-TCR, TCR-HLA and TCR-CMV co-occurrence, with a repertoire-size bias correction applied to TCR pairs. A later analysis estimated false discovery rates by permuting HLA or CMV assignments 20 times. In a later analysis, co-occurring TCRs were grouped with DBSCAN, and TCRdist sequence similarity was added when clustering was performed within HLA-allele-positive subsets. Repertoires with fewer than 30,000 or more than 120,000 public chains, plus five repertoires with anomalous nucleotide sharing, were excluded from co-occurrence clustering. TCRdb stores this immuneACCESS table with in-frame sequences only. Part of the clones is absent; in the studies checked, under half of the shortfall reflects unresolved V genes, and no reason is known for the rest. That table is the source of V, J and clone size, and D and trimming were worked out from the DNA. The sample's own table lists about 54,000 clones. The ten largest clones take up approximately 7% of the sample.

From a lookup of the germline V gene, CDR1 and CDR2 are KGHSH and LQKENI. The CDR3 spans 15 residues, from the cysteine through the phenylalanine. The only DNA kept is the CDR3, 45 bases in frame from the first base. The germline V and J ends show losses of 3 bases and 13 bases respectively, and no gene match explains 10 bases of the junction. The cohort consisted of 650 to 850 healthy bone marrow donors. At the time of sampling, all cohort members were nominally healthy, though unrecorded immune exposures were likely present. The donor was CMV seronegative and was included in the group of approximately 350 seronegative cohort members. A peripheral blood sample was provided by each donor, and peripheral blood mononuclear cells were used for TCR beta sequencing. Genomic DNA extraction from the blood cell samples was performed with the Qiagen DNeasy Blood Extraction Kit.

The sequence was obtained from a woman in her 40s in good health and CMV-seronegative. The material sequenced was PBMCs. The sequence is built from TRBV18 and TRBJ2-1, with 12 central nucleotides matching TRBD2. Here is the DNA: TGTGCCAGCTCACCCATTAAACAAGGACTAGCGGGACAGTTCTTC. It is translated as CASSPIKQGLAGQFF.